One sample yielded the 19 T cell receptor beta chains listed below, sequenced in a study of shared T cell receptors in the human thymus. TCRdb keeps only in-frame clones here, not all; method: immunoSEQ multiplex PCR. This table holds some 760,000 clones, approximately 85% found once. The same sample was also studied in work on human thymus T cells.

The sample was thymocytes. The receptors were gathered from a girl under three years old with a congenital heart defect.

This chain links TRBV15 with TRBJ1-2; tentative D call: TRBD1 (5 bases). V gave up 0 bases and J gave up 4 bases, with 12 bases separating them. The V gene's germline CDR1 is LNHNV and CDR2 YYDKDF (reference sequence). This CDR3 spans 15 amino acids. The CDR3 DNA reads TGTGCCACCAGCAGAGAGGGGCTTTCTATCTATGGCTACACCTTC. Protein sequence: CATSREGLSIYGYTF.

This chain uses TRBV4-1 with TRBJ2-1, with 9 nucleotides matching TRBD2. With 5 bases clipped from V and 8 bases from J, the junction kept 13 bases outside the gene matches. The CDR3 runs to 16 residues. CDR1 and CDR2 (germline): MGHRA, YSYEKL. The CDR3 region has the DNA TGCGCCAGCAGCAAACGGACTAGCGCCGGCGGGGATGAGCAGTTCTTC. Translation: CASSKRTSAGGDEQFF.

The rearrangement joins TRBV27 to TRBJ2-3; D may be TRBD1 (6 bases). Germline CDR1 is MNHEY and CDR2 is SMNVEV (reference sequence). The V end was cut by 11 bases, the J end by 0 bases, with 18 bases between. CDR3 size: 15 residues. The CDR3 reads CAGGLSLISTDTQYF. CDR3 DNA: TGTGCCGGGGGCCTTAGCCTAATTAGCACAGATACGCAGTATTTT.

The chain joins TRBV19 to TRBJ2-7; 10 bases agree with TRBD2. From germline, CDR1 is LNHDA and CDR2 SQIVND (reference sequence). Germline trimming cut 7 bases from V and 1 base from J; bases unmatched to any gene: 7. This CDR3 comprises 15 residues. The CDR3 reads CASTTSGDPSYEQYF. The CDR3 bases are TGTGCCAGTACCACTAGCGGGGACCCTTCCTACGAGCAGTACTTC. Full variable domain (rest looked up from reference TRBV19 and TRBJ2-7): DGGITQSPKYLFRKEGQNVTLSCEQNLNHDAMYWYRQDPGQGLRLIYYSQIVNDFQKGDIAEGYSVSREKKESFPLTVTSAQKNPTAFYLCASTTSGDPSYEQYFGPGTRLTVT.

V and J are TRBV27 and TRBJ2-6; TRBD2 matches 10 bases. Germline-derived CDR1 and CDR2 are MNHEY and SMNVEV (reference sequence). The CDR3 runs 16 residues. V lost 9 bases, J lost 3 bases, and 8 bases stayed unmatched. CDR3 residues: CASYSGGPSGANVLTF. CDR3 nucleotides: TGTGCCAGTTATAGCGGGGGGCCTAGTGGGGCCAACGTCCTGACTTTC.

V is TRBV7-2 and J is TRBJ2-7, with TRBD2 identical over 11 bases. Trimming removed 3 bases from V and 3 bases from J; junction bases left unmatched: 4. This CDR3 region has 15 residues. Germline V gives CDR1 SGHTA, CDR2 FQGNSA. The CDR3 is CASSFELAGDYEQYF. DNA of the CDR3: TGTGCCAGCAGCTTCGAACTAGCGGGGGACTACGAGCAGTACTTC.

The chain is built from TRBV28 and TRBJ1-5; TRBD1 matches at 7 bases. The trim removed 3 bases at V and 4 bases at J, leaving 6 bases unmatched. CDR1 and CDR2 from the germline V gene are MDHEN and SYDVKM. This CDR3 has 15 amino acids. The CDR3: CASSFKQGENQPQHF. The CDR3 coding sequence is TGTGCCAGCAGTTTTAAGCAGGGGGAAAATCAGCCCCAGCATTTT.

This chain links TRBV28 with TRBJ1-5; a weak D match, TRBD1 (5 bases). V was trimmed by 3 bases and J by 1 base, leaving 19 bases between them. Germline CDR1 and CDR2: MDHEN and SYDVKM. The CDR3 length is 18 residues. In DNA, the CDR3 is TGTGCCAGCAGTTTCCCAGACAGACATTTAATGAGCAATCAGCCCCAGCATTTT. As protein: CASSFPDRHLMSNQPQHF. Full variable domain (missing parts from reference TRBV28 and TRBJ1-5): DVKVTQSSRYLVKRTGEKVFLECVQDMDHENMFWYRQDPGLGLRLIYFSYDVKMKEKGDIPEGYSVSREKKERFSLILESASTNQTSMYLCASSFPDRHLMSNQPQHFGDGTRLSIL.

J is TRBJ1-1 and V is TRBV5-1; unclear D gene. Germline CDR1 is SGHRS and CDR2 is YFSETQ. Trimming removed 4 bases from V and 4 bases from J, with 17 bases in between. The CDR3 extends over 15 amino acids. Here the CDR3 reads CASSLRGSRTTEAFF. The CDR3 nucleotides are TGCGCCAGCAGCCTTCGCGGGTCTCGGACCACTGAAGCTTTCTTT.

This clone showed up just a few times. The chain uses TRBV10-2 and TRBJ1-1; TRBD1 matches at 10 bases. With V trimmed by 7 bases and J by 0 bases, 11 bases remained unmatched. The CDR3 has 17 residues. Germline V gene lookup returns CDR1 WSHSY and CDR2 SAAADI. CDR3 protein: CASIPGQGRILNTEAFF. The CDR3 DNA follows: TGCGCCAGCATACCGGGACAGGGGCGAATCTTGAACACTGAAGCTTTCTTT.

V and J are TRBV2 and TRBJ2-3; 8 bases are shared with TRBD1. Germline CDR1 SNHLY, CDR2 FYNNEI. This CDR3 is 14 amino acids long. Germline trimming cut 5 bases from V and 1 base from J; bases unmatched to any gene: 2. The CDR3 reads CASSLTGGTDTQYF. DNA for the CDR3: TGTGCCAGCAGTCTGACAGGGGGCACAGATACGCAGTATTTT.

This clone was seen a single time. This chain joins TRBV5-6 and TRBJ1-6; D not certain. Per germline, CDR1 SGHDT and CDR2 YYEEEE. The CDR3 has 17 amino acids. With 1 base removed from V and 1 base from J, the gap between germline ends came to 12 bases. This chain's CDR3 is CASSLFAGRSYNSPLHF. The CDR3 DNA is TGTGCCAGCAGCTTGTTCGCGGGTCGATCCTATAATTCACCCCTCCACTTT.

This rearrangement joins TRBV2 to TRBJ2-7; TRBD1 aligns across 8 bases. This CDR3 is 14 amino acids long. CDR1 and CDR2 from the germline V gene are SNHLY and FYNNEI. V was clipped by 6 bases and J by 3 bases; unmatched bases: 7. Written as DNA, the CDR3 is TGTGCCAGCAGGGGGGGACAGGTCTTCTACGAGCAGTACTTC. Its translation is CASRGGQVFYEQYF.

The CDR3 loop reads CASSPDRKGNTIYF. The CDR3 region has the DNA TGTGCCAGCTCACCGGACAGGAAAGGAAACACCATATATTTT. The chain joins TRBV18 to TRBJ1-3; 7 bases align to TRBD1. Looked up from germline, CDR1 is KGHSH and CDR2 is LQKENI. The CDR3 runs 14 residues. Trimming at V came to 3 bases and at J to 4 bases, leaving 3 bases not matched to a gene. The entire variable domain, with the rest obtained from reference TRBV18 and TRBJ1-3, is as follows: NAGVMQNPRHLVRRRGQEARLRCSPMKGHSHVYWYRQLPEEGLKFMVYLQKENIIDESGMPKERFSAEFPKEGPSILRIQQVVRGDSAAYFCASSPDRKGNTIYFGEGSWLTVV.

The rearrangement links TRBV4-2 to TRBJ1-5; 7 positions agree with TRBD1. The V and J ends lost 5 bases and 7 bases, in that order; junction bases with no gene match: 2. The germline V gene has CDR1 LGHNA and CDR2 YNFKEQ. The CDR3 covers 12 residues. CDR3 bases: TGTGCCAGCAGCGTCAGGGGGCAGCCCCAGCATTTT. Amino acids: CASSVRGQPQHF.

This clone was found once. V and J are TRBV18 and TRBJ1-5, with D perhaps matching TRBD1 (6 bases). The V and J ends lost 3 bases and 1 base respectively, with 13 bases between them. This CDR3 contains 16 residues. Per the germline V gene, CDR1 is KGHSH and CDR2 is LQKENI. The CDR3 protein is CASSPKTGMSNQPQHF. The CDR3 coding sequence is TGTGCCAGCTCACCGAAAACAGGGATGAGCAATCAGCCCCAGCATTTT.

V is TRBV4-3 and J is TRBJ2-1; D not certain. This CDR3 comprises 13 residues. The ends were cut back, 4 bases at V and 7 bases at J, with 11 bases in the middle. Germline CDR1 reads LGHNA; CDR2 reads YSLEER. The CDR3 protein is CASSPECMNEQFF. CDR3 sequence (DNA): TGCGCCAGCAGCCCTGAGTGTATGAATGAGCAGTTCTTC.

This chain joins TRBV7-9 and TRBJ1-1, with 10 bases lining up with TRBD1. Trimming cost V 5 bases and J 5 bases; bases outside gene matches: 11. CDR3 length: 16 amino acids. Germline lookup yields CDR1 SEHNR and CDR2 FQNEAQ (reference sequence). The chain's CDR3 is CASSGLLRDRGTEAFF. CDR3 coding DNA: TGTGCCAGCAGCGGTCTACTCCGGGACAGGGGTACTGAAGCTTTCTTT. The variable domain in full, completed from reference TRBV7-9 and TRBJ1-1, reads DTGVSQNPRHKITKRGQNVTFRCDPISEHNRLYWYRQTLGQGPEFLTYFQNEAQLEKSRLLSDRFSAERPKGSFSTLEIQRTEQGDSAMYLCASSGLLRDRGTEAFFGQGTRLTVV.

The CDR3 sequence is CASSDSAWSRNTQYF. The CDR3 bases are TGTGCCAGCAGTGACTCGGCCTGGAGTCGGAATACGCAGTATTTT. The rearrangement links TRBV6-4 to TRBJ2-3; D is unclear. Germline V gives CDR1 MRHNA, CDR2 SNTAGT. V was pared by 0 bases and J by 7 bases, with 14 bases between. The CDR3 sequence is 15 residues long.